This entry concerns a single T cell receptor beta chain. Per the germline V gene, CDR1 is MDHEN and CDR2 is SYDVKM. CDR3 length: 16 residues. The V end was cut by 5 bases, the J end by 4 bases, with 18 bases between. This record comes from a study of blood T cell repertoires in COVID-19. Data came from immunoSEQ multiplex PCR; TCRdb stores just in-frame clones and leaves some out. Here the sample spans about 96,000 clones, approximately 88% being singletons. The chain employs TRBV28 and TRBJ2-1, with a possible D match to TRBD2 (6 bases). Sequenced material: peripheral blood. The sequence was obtained from a woman in her sixties with acute or convalescent COVID-19. CDR3 coding DNA: TGTGCCAGCAGTACCGCGGGGACTCCCGAGTACAATGAGCAGTTCTTC. Translated, it gives CASSTAGTPEYNEQFF.